This record covers a single T cell receptor (beta chain). This entry belongs to a study of blood T cell repertoires in COVID-19. Using immunoSEQ multiplex PCR, the repertoire was profiled, and TCRdb retains in-frame clones only, with some absent. The profile shows roughly 9,200 clones, 75% to 90% of them singletons. Germline CDR1 is SGHRS and CDR2 is YFSETQ. The CDR3 runs to 16 residues. The J segment lost 9 bases and the V segment lost 0 bases, leaving 9 bases of the junction unmatched. Specimen: peripheral blood. The J gene is TRBJ2-1, the V gene TRBV5-1, with TRBD1 matching 10 bases. This TCR derives from a man between 65 and 85 years old with active COVID-19. Here the CDR3 DNA reads TGCGCCAGCAGCTTGGCCGGGGACAGGGGCCAAGGTGAGCAGTTCTTC. Translated: CASSLAGDRGQGEQFF.